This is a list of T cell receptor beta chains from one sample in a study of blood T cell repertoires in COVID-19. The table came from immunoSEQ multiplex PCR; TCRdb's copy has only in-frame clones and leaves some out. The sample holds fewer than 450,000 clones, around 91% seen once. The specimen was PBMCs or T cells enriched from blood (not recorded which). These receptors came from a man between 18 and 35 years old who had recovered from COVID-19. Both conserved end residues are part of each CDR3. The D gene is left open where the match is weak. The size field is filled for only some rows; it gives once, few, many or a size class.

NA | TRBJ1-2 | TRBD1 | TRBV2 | TGTGCCAGCAGAGGGACAGCACCTTATGGCTACACCTTC | CASRGTAPYGYTF
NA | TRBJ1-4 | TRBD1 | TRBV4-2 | TGTGCCAGCAGCCAAGAACAGGGGCGCGTTTTAACTAATGAAAAACTGTTTTTT | CASSQEQGRVLTNEKLFF
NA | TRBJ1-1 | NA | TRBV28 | TGTGCCAGCAGTTTAATTCGCCAGGGGTTAGGGTACACTGAAGCTTTCTTT | CASSLIRQGLGYTEAFF
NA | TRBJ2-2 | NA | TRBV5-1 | TGCGCCAGCAGCTTAACACAGCACGGGGAGCTGTTTTTT | CASSLTQHGELFF
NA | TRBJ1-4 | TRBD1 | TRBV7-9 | TGTGCCAGCAGCTCTTGGGCGGACAGGGCGGAGGCTAATGAAAAACTGTTTTTT | CASSSWADRAEANEKLFF
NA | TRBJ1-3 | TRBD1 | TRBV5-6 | TGTGCCAGCAGCTTGGTAGGACAGGGTCAGAGAAACACCATATATTTT | CASSLVGQGQRNTIYF
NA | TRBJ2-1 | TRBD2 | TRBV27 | TGTGCCAGCAGTGTTCGACTAGCGGGAGGGTGGGGTGAGCAGTTCTTC | CASSVRLAGGWGEQFF
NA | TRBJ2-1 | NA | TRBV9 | TGTGCCAGCAGCGTATCGCGGACTTACAATGAGCAGTTCTTC | CASSVSRTYNEQFF
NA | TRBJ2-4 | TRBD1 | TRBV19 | TGTGCCAGCCAAAGGACAGGGGGTCTGCGTGACATTCAGTACTTC | CASQRTGGLRDIQYF
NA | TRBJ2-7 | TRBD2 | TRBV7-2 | TGTGCCAGCACCTACTCTGAGGGGAGGGTGGGCGAGCAGTACTTC | CASTYSEGRVGEQYF
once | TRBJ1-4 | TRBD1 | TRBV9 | TGTGCCAGCAGCGTTGGAAGGGGGCAAGAAAAACTGTTTTTT | CASSVGRGQEKLFF
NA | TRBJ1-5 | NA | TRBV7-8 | TGTGCCAGCAGCCCTTCGGGGAGCTATCATAGCAATCAGCCCCAGCATTTT | CASSPSGSYHSNQPQHF
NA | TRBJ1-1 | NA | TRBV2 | TGTGCCAGCAGACCGGACGGGGACACTGAAGCTTTCTTT | CASRPDGDTEAFF
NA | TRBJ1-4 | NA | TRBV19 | TGTGCCAGTAGTATAGAGCGGACAGCTAATGAAAAACTGTTTTTT | CASSIERTANEKLFF
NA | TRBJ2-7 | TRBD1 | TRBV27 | TGTGCCAGCAGTCCCTGGGACAGCACCTACGAGCAGTACTTC | CASSPWDSTYEQYF
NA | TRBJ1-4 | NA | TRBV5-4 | TGTGCCAGCAGCTTGGGAAAGGGGAATGAAAAACTGTTTTTT | CASSLGKGNEKLFF
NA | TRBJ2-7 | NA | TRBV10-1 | TGCGCCAGCAGCAAAGACAACCCCTACGAGCAGTACTTC | CASSKDNPYEQYF
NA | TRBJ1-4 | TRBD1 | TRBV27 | TGTGCCAGCAGCCGATCGGGGACAGGGGTTGAAAAACTGTTTTTT | CASSRSGTGVEKLFF
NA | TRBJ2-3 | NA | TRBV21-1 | TGTGCCAGCAGCAAAGACATAGCGGGGGCAAGCACAGATACGCAGTATTTT | CASSKDIAGASTDTQYF
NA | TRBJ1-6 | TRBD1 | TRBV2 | TGTGCCAGCAGTGAGGACAGGGCGAATTCACCCCTCCACTTT | CASSEDRANSPLHF
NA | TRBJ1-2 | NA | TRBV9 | TGTGCCAGCAGCGCTGGAGAGTCCCAGGGGTCCTATGGCTACACCTTC | CASSAGESQGSYGYTF
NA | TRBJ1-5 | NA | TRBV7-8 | TGTGCCAGCAGCTTAGGGGGCGAATTAGCCAGGCCCTCCAATCAGCCCCAGCATTTT | CASSLGGELARPSNQPQHF
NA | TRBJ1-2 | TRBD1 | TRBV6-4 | TGTGCCAGCAGTGACCCTAGACAGGGACAAACTAACTATGGCTACACCTTC | CASSDPRQGQTNYGYTF
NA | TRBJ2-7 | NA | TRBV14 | TGTGCCAGCAGCAGGATACGGGACGAGCAGTACTTC | CASSRIRDEQYF
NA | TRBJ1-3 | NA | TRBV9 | TGTGCCAGCAGCGTATTTGCCGGGGGTTCTGGAAACACCATATATTTT | CASSVFAGGSGNTIYF
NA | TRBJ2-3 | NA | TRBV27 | TGTGCCAGCAGTTTAGGTCGCGGTGCGCAGTATTTT | CASSLGRGAQYF
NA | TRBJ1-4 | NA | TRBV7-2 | TGTGCCAGCAGCTCTAGGAATGAAAAACTGTTTTTT | CASSSRNEKLFF
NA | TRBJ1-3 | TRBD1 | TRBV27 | TGTGCCAGCAGTTTGCAGGGGGCTGGAAACACCATATATTTT | CASSLQGAGNTIYF
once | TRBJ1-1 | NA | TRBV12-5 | TGTGCTAGTGGTTTTCAGGGATTCACTGAAGCTTTCTTT | CASGFQGFTEAFF
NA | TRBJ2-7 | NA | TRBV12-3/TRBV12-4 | TGTGCCAGCAGTCAGAGGGCACTTCAGTACTTC | CASSQRALQYF
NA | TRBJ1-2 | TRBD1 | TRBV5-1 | TGCGCCAGTAGACAGGGAAACTATGGCTACACCTTC | CASRQGNYGYTF
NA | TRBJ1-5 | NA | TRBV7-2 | TGTGCCAGCAGCTCTATCTTTAGCAATCAGCCCCAGCATTTT | CASSSIFSNQPQHF
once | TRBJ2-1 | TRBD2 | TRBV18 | TGTGCCAGCTCACCACCTGGCCTAGCGGGGGTCGATGAGCAGTTCTTC | CASSPPGLAGVDEQFF
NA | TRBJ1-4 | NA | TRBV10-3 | TGTGCCATCAGTGGAACAGGGAAATCGAGTGAAAAACTGTTTTTT | CAISGTGKSSEKLFF
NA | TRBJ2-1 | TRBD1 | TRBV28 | TGTGCCAGCAGTACCCAACAGGGGAATGAGCAGTTCTTC | CASSTQQGNEQFF
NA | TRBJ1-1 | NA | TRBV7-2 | TGTGCCAGCAGCTTAAAGCTAGATAGGGCTTTCTTT | CASSLKLDRAFF
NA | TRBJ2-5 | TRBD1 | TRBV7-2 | TGTGCCAGCAGCTTAGGTTCCGGGACAGGTGGGACCCAGTACTTC | CASSLGSGTGGTQYF
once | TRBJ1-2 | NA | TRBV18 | TGTGCCAGCTCCCAACAATATGGCTACACCTTC | CASSQQYGYTF
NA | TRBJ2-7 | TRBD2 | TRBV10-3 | TGTGCCACGACTAGCGGCACCTACGAGCAGTACTTC | CATTSGTYEQYF
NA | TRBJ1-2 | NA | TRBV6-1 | TGTGCCAGCAGTGAACTCTACAGGCATGGCTACACCTTC | CASSELYRHGYTF
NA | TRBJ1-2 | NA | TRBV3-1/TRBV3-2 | TGTGCCAGCAGCCGGTTGGTCCCATCAGTGAACGACTATGGCTACACCTTC | CASSRLVPSVNDYGYTF
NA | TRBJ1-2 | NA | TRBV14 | TGTGCCAGCCCCGAGGTAGGTTTGGACTATGGCTACACCTTC | CASPEVGLDYGYTF
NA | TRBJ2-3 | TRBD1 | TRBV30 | TGTGCCTGGGGGGGACAGGGGAAGAGGACAGATACGCAGTATTTT | CAWGGQGKRTDTQYF
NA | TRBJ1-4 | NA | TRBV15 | TGTGCCACCAGCAAGACCCCGGGGGTTGCAACTAATGAAAAACTGTTTTTT | CATSKTPGVATNEKLFF
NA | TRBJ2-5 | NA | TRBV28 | TGTGCCAGCAGTTTAGTCTCACCGGGGACCCAGTACTTC | CASSLVSPGTQYF
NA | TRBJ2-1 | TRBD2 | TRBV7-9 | TGTGCCAGCAGCCCGGGACTAGCGGGAGGGGGGGAGCAGTTCTTC | CASSPGLAGGGEQFF
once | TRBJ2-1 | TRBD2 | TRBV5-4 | TGTGCCAGCAGCTTTGGATGGGGGGGAGACAATGAGCAGTTCTTC | CASSFGWGGDNEQFF
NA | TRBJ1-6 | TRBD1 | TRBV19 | TGTGCCAGTAGCACAGGGGGGAGCTCCTATAATTCACCCCTCCACTTT | CASSTGGSSYNSPLHF
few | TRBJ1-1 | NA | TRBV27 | TGTGCCAGCGGTGTCAGGGGTACTGAAGCTTTCTTT | CASGVRGTEAFF
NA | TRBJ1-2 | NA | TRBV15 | TGTGCCACCAGCAGAGAGAGGGACACCTTCTCCCCCCGCTATGGCTACACCTTC | CATSRERDTFSPRYGYTF
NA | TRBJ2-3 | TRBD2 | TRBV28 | TGTGCCAGCAGCCCTCGACCGGGACTAGCTCCAGATACGCAGTATTTT | CASSPRPGLAPDTQYF
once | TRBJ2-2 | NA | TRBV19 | TGTGCCAGTAGTAAATTCGGGGGAACCGGGGAGCTGTTTTTT | CASSKFGGTGELFF
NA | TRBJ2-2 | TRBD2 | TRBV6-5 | TGTGCCAGCAGGGGGAGGGGGAACACCGGGGAGCTGTTTTTT | CASRGRGNTGELFF
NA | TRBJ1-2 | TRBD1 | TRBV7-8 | TGTGCCAGCAGCTCGCGAGACAGGGGGCATGGCTATGGCTACACCTTC | CASSSRDRGHGYGYTF
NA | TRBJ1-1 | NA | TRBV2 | TGTGCCAGCAGTGAGGAGGCAGGAGGGACTGAAGCTTTCTTT | CASSEEAGGTEAFF